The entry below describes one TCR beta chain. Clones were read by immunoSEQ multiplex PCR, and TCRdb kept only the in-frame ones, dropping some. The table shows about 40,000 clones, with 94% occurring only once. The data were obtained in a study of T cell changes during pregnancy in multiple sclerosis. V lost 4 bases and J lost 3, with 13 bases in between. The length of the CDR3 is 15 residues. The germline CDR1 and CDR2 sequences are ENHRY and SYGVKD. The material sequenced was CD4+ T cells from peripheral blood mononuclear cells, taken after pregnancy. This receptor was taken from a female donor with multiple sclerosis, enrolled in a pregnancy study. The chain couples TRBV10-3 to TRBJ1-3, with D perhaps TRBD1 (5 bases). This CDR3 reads CAISALGTHGNTIYF. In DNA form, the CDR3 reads TGTGCCATCAGTGCGCTCGGGACTCATGGAAACACCATATATTTT.